Below, 24 T cell receptor beta chains from the same sample are listed, as sequenced in a study of graft-versus-host responses after intestinal transplantation. These receptors have no identified antigens. Produced via immunoSEQ multiplex PCR; TCRdb's table is partial and in-frame only. The sample carries nearly 95,000 clones, approximately 94% recorded once. Source: unstimulated CD8+ T cells sorted from spleen or lymph node cells, taken before intestinal transplant. The receptors derive from a human donor who received an intestinal transplant.

The V call is TRBV6-1, the J call TRBJ2-5; 7 bases map to TRBD2. This CDR3 spans 13 amino acids. Losses at the gene ends were 8 bases for V and 0 bases for J; bases not matched to a gene: 3. Germline CDR1 MNHNS, CDR2 SASEGT. The CDR3 loop is CASARGDQETQYF. For the CDR3, the DNA is TGTGCCAGCGCCCGGGGGGACCAAGAGACCCAGTACTTC.

V gene TRBV6-5 combines with J gene TRBJ1-6; 7 bases fit TRBD1. CDR3 length: 14 amino acids. Germline assignment: CDR1 MNHEY and CDR2 SVGAGI. Trimming cost V 8 bases and J 7 bases; bases outside gene matches: 8. Here the CDR3 reads CASQGGSPNSPLHF. In DNA, the CDR3 is TGTGCCAGCCAGGGGGGTTCTCCAAATTCACCCCTCCACTTT.

The V gene is TRBV30, the J gene TRBJ1-6; D gene ambiguous. The CDR3 is 14 residues long. In germline, CDR1 is GTSNPN, CDR2 SVGIG (reference sequence). V was cut by 3 bases and J by 10 bases, with 16 bases left in between. This CDR3 is CAWSPGVSGSPLHF. The CDR3 DNA reads TGTGCCTGGAGCCCCGGTGTCTCGGGGTCACCCCTCCACTTT.

This chain joins TRBV27 and TRBJ2-2; a possible D gene is TRBD1 (5 bases). The germline gives CDR1 MNHEY, CDR2 SMNVEV (reference sequence). V was shortened by 5 bases and J by 1 base, with 14 bases between the two germline ends. This CDR3 is built from 16 residues. CDR3 sequence: CASSLKAGWNTGELFF. The CDR3 DNA reads TGTGCCAGCAGTCTAAAGGCAGGGTGGAACACCGGGGAGCTGTTTTTT.

The V call is TRBV4-3, the J call TRBJ2-7; the D is unclear. This CDR3 is 15 amino acids long. V shed 0 bases and J shed 2 bases, with 11 bases lying between them. In germline, CDR1 is LGHNA, CDR2 YSLEER. CDR3 bases: TGCGCCAGCAGCCAAGATCTTGGAGACGCCTACGAGCAGTACTTC. It encodes CASSQDLGDAYEQYF.

The rearrangement joins TRBV27 to TRBJ1-2, with D tentatively TRBD1 (6 bases). The CDR3 spans 15 residues. V lost 4 bases, J lost 4 bases, and 16 bases lay in between. Germline V gene data show CDR1 as MNHEY and CDR2 as SMNVEV (reference sequence). This CDR3 reads CASSSRQDVSYGYTF. CDR3 nucleotide sequence: TGTGCCAGCAGTTCCCGACAGGACGTTAGCTATGGCTACACCTTC.

J is TRBJ2-7 and V is TRBV9; no clear D. Trimming left V 3 bases short and J 1 base short, with 8 bases between. There are 13 residues in the CDR3. CDR1 SGDLS and CDR2 YYNGEE come from the germline V gene. CDR3 DNA: TGTGCCAGCAGCGCCGGGTCTTCCTACGAGCAGTACTTC. Protein product: CASSAGSSYEQYF.

CDR3 amino acids: CASRFADTQYF. CDR3 DNA: TGTGCCAGCAGATTCGCAGATACGCAGTATTTT. This chain connects TRBV27 to TRBJ2-3; D unresolved. Germline assignment: CDR1 MNHEY and CDR2 SMNVEV (reference sequence). V was clipped by 6 bases and J by 4 bases, with 5 bases between them. The CDR3 runs to 11 residues.

This chain joins TRBV4-3 and TRBJ2-7; D gene uncertain. V was cut by 0 bases and J by 3 bases, with 9 bases left in between. The CDR3 runs 14 residues. CDR1 LGHNA and CDR2 YSLEER come from the germline V gene. The CDR3 loop reads CASSQERQVYEQYF. CDR3 DNA sequence: TGCGCCAGCAGCCAAGAGAGGCAAGTCTACGAGCAGTACTTC.

The V gene is TRBV7-2, the J gene TRBJ1-3; TRBD1 might be the D (5 bases). The V end lost 5 bases, the J end lost 2 bases, and 13 bases lay between the germline ends. Germline V gene data show CDR1 as SGHTA and CDR2 as FQGNSA. CDR3 length equals 15 residues. CDR3 nucleotide sequence: TGTGCCAGCAGCCCTCAACGCAGGGCTGGAAACACCATATATTTT. Its translation is CASSPQRRAGNTIYF.

This chain uses TRBV7-2 with TRBJ2-3; D not certain. The ends were cut back, 4 bases at V and 4 bases at J, with 6 bases in the middle. Germline CDR1 and CDR2: SGHTA and FQGNSA. The CDR3 spans 12 residues. The CDR3 is CASSYFADTQYF. CDR3 nucleotides: TGTGCCAGCAGCTACTTTGCAGATACGCAGTATTTT.

The chain joins TRBV30 to TRBJ1-2; the match to TRBD1 covers 8 bases. From germline, CDR1 is GTSNPN and CDR2 SVGIG (reference sequence). The CDR3 loop spans 13 amino acids. V gave up 7 bases and J gave up 6 bases; unmatched junction bases: 10. In DNA, the CDR3 is TGTGCCTCTTACGACAGGGGCCCCGATGGCTACACCTTC. This translates into CASYDRGPDGYTF.

This chain joins TRBV27 and TRBJ2-7, with 7 bases aligning to TRBD1. The CDR3 is 14 residues long. Trimming at V came to 8 bases and at J to 0 bases, leaving 7 bases not matched to a gene. Germline CDR1 reads MNHEY; CDR2 reads SMNVEV (reference sequence). CDR3 nucleotide sequence: TGTGCCAGCGGCCGACAGGGCTTCTCCTACGAGCAGTACTTC. It encodes CASGRQGFSYEQYF.

The chain carries TRBV19 and TRBJ1-2; 7 bases agree with TRBD1. V shed 5 bases, J shed 4 bases, and the junction held 7 bases outside the gene matches. Per germline, CDR1 LNHDA and CDR2 SQIVND (reference sequence). The CDR3 runs to 14 residues. In nucleotides, the CDR3 is TGTGCCAGTAGTTTCGCCGGGACAGTCTATGGCTACACCTTC. As protein: CASSFAGTVYGYTF.

For this clone: This sample also contains other DNA sequences that code for the same CDR3. CDR3 in amino acids: CASSVSNEQFF. The CDR3 DNA reads TGTGCCAGCAGCGTTAGCAATGAGCAGTTCTTC. The chain links TRBV9 to TRBJ2-1, with no clear D. This CDR3 is 11 amino acids long. CDR1 SGDLS and CDR2 YYNGEE come from the germline V gene. Trimming shortened V by 2 bases and J by 6 bases, and 3 bases separated the two germline ends.

The chain combines TRBV29-1 with TRBJ2-3, with 10 bases aligning to TRBD1. The CDR3 loop spans 15 amino acids. The germline gives CDR1 SQVTM, CDR2 ANQGSEA. With V trimmed by 5 bases and J by 4 bases, 9 bases remained unmatched. The chain's CDR3 is CSVQVTGGVPDTQYF. The CDR3 bases are TGCAGCGTTCAGGTGACAGGGGGCGTCCCAGATACGCAGTATTTT.

The chain carries TRBV4-1 and TRBJ1-1, with D possibly TRBD1 on 5 matching bases. V dropped 4 bases and J dropped 5 bases, with 8 bases sitting between them. Germline CDR1 MGHRA, CDR2 YSYEKL. The CDR3 contains 12 residues. CDR3 region: CASSLGDTEAFF. CDR3 nucleotides: TGCGCCAGCAGCCTAGGGGATACTGAAGCTTTCTTT.

The rearrangement links TRBV6-5 to TRBJ1-5; TRBD1 might be the D (6 bases). Trimming removed 5 bases from V and 1 base from J, with 12 bases in between. Germline CDR1 and CDR2: MNHEY and SVGAGI. This CDR3 comprises 15 residues. Written as DNA, the CDR3 is TGTGCCAGCAGTAACAGGGTCGGGAGCAATCAGCCCCAGCATTTT. Amino acids: CASSNRVGSNQPQHF.

The CDR3 here is CASSLDSEAFF. The CDR3 DNA follows: TGTGCCAGCAGCCTTGACAGTGAAGCTTTCTTT. This chain uses TRBV11-3 with TRBJ1-1; TRBD1 might be the D (5 bases). Germline V gene lookup returns CDR1 SGHNT and CDR2 YENEEA. V was trimmed by 5 bases and J by 7 bases, leaving 8 bases between them. This CDR3 region has 11 residues.

A word on this clone: This same CDR3 is encoded by further DNA sequences in the sample. The chain recombines TRBV4-3 with TRBJ1-2, with D tentatively TRBD1 (5 bases). The CDR3 runs 15 residues. The ends were cut back, 0 bases at V and 4 bases at J, with 12 bases in the middle. CDR1 and CDR2 (germline): LGHNA, YSLEER. In DNA, the CDR3 is TGCGCCAGCAGCCAAGACCGAGACAGCCCCTATGGCTACACCTTC. The encoded protein is CASSQDRDSPYGYTF.

The chain has TRBV5-4 and TRBJ2-3; unclear D gene. Germline V gives CDR1 SGHNT, CDR2 YYREEE (reference sequence). The CDR3 totals 15 residues. The ends were cut back, 2 bases at V and 3 bases at J, with 13 bases in the middle. This CDR3 is CASSFRQATTDTQYF. The CDR3 region has the DNA TGTGCCAGCAGCTTTAGGCAGGCGACGACAGATACGCAGTATTTT.

This chain connects TRBV7-9 to TRBJ2-1; the match to TRBD2 covers 13 bases. Unmatched junction bases numbered 11, after V lost 6 bases and J lost 9 bases. The CDR3 covers 16 residues. The germline gives CDR1 SEHNR, CDR2 FQNEAQ (reference sequence). The CDR3 nucleotides read TGTGCCAGCAGTCCTACTAGCGGGGGGGCATTGGGTGAGCAGTTCTTC. It is translated as CASSPTSGGALGEQFF.

The V gene is TRBV10-3, the J gene TRBJ1-1, with D possibly matching TRBD1 (6 bases). The germline gives CDR1 ENHRY, CDR2 SYGVKD. This CDR3 is built from 15 residues. Between the trimmed V and J ends, which lost 8 bases and 1 base, there was a span of 17 bases. CDR3 sequence: CAIQDQGLGNTEAFF. CDR3 bases: TGTGCCATCCAAGATCAGGGGCTGGGGAACACTGAAGCTTTCTTT.

The V gene is TRBV11-1, the J gene TRBJ2-3; 9 bases map to TRBD2. The germline V gene has CDR1 SGHAT and CDR2 FQDESV (reference sequence). The CDR3 totals 16 residues. The J segment lost 0 bases and the V segment lost 5 bases, leaving 6 bases of the junction unmatched. This chain's CDR3 is CASSLLAGISTDTQYF. Written as DNA, the CDR3 is TGTGCCAGCAGCCTTCTAGCGGGGATAAGCACAGATACGCAGTATTTT.